The 9 T cell receptor beta chains given below trace back to one sample, sequenced in a study of human T cells and chemical hapten exposure. MiXCR, applied by TCRdb to the RACE reads, yields one record per CDR3 protein. Altogether about 82,000 distinct CDR3 sequences are present, roughly 10% being singletons, with the ten largest covering approximately 4.4%. Time point here: patch test 1, 2 weeks after DPC sensitization. Treatment specified: therapeutic diphenylcyclopropenone sensitization with weekly scalp DPC. Sequencing used whole blood, obtained in connection with sensitization to the hapten diphenylcyclopropenone (DPC). The receptors shown here come from a woman in her fifties or sixties with alopecia areata. Some clones in this sample may be carry-over from other donors' samples.

This clonotype appeared many times. The rearrangement links TRBV28 to TRBJ2-1; D unresolved. Trimming left V 5 bases short and J 6 bases short, with 11 bases between. This CDR3 spans 13 amino acids. The germline CDR1 and CDR2 sequences are MDHEN and SYDVKM. The CDR3 DNA is TGTGCCAGCAGTAAGACACCGATCAATGAGCAGTTCTTC. Residues: CASSKTPINEQFF.

V and J are TRBV20-1 and TRBJ1-5; 9 bases agree with TRBD1. CDR1 is DFQATT and CDR2 is SNEGSKA in the germline V gene (reference sequence). The trim removed 5 bases at V and 6 bases at J, leaving 8 bases unmatched. The CDR3 totals 14 residues. CDR3 amino acids: CSAFGQGYGQPQHF. In nucleotides, the CDR3 is TGCAGTGCTTTCGGACAGGGGTATGGTCAGCCCCAGCATTTT.

This clonotype was recorded many times. The rearrangement joins TRBV7-8 to TRBJ2-3, with D hard to call. Germline assignment: CDR1 SGHVS and CDR2 FQNEAQ. Trimming pared 5 bases from V and 0 bases from J, leaving 18 bases between. The CDR3 length is 17 residues. CDR3 bases: TGTGCCAGCAGCCCCCTCTTGGGCGGAGCCAGCACAGATACGCAGTATTTT. It is translated as CASSPLLGGASTDTQYF.

CDR3 amino acids: CASSYQWGTEAFF. In nucleotides, the CDR3 is TGTGCCAGCAGTTACCAATGGGGGACTGAAGCTTTCTTT. The gene calls are TRBV6-5 and TRBJ1-1, with D possibly being TRBD1 (5 bases). V lost 2 bases, J lost 5 bases, and 9 bases lay in between. Germline CDR1 is MNHEY and CDR2 is SVGAGI. The CDR3 extends over 13 amino acids.

This clonotype was observed a handful of times. The chain recombines TRBV10-3 with TRBJ2-1; 10 nucleotides match TRBD1. In germline, CDR1 is ENHRY, CDR2 SYGVKD. Unmatched junction bases numbered 2, after V lost 6 bases and J lost 9 bases. The CDR3 is made up of 12 amino acids. The CDR3 DNA follows: TGTGCCATCAGGGACAGGGGGAGTGAGCAGTTCTTC. Translated: CAIRDRGSEQFF.

This clonotype was counted between two and nine times. The chain uses TRBV28 and TRBJ2-1; D is uncertain. CDR1 and CDR2 (germline): MDHEN, SYDVKM. V shed 2 bases and J shed 10 bases, with 9 bases lying between them. The CDR3 contains 12 residues. The CDR3 reads CASSLPYTEQFF. The CDR3 DNA reads as TGTGCCAGCAGTTTACCTTACACGGAGCAGTTCTTC.

This clonotype was observed a handful of times. The CDR3 DNA sequence: TGTGCCAGCAGCCAGGGATTCACTGGGAGGGGGAACGAGCAGTACTTC. The encoded protein is CASSQGFTGRGNEQYF. The chain is built from TRBV3-1 and TRBJ2-7; D possibly corresponds to TRBD2 (7 bases). CDR3 size: 16 residues. Germline V lookup: CDR1 LGHDT, CDR2 YNNKEL (reference sequence). The V gene lost 3 bases and the J gene lost 5 bases, with 20 bases spanning the gap.

This clonotype was seen more than once but under ten times. The gene calls are TRBV11-2 and TRBJ2-3; tentatively, D is TRBD1 or TRBD2 (5 bases each). The CDR3 has 14 amino acids. Germline assignment: CDR1 SGHAT and CDR2 FQNNGV. Trimming took 3 bases from V and 9 from J, leaving 16 bases between them. CDR3 sequence: CASSFRITGRTQYF. CDR3 DNA: TGTGCCAGCAGCTTCAGGATTACGGGGCGGACGCAGTATTTT. The variable domain in full, completed from reference TRBV11-2 and TRBJ2-3, reads EAGVAQSPRYKIIEKRQSVAFWCNPISGHATLYWYQQILGQGPKLLIQFQNNGVVDDSQLPKDRFSAERLKGVDSTLKIQPAKLEDSAVYLCASSFRITGRTQYFGPGTRLTVL.

V and J are TRBV6-2 or TRBV6-3 and TRBJ2-5; D uncertain. The V and J ends lost 7 bases and 2 bases respectively, with 17 bases between them. This CDR3 spans 15 amino acids. Germline V gene sequence: CDR1 MNHEY, CDR2 SVGEGT. The CDR3 DNA follows: TGTGCCAGCAACTACAAACTCGGGCCGCAAGAGACCCAGTACTTC. Translated, it gives CASNYKLGPQETQYF.